One and the same sample provided the 17 T cell receptor beta chains below, sequenced in a study of blood T cell repertoires in COVID-19. The data were produced by immunoSEQ multiplex PCR, yet TCRdb's version contains in-frame clones alone and is incomplete. The sample carries 65,000 to 90,000 clones, roughly 90% recorded once. Material: peripheral blood. Receptors were obtained from a man older than 75 with COVID-19, enrolled during active disease.

With respect to this clone: Because the CDR3's place on the DNA is in doubt, the DNA is left out and the CDR3 is given as listed by TCRdb. The chain uses TRBV9 and TRBJ1-2; the table's D call of TRBD1 was not tested on the DNA. CDR1 SGDLS and CDR2 YYNGEE come from the germline V gene. The CDR3 is 11 residues long, ends included. This CDR3 is CASSVGQGITF.

V usage is TRBV5-4 and J usage is TRBJ2-7, with 12 bases lining up with TRBD1. J gave up 7 bases and V 4 bases, and 15 bases lay outside the gene matches. The CDR3 has 17 residues. Germline V gene sequence: CDR1 SGHNT, CDR2 YYREEE (reference sequence). The CDR3 here is CASSKQRPGQGAGEQYF. The CDR3 DNA reads as TGTGCCAGCAGCAAGCAACGACCGGGACAGGGGGCTGGGGAGCAGTACTTC.

The rearrangement joins TRBV6-5 to TRBJ1-1; 10 bases match TRBD1. The germline CDR1 and CDR2 sequences are MNHEY and SVGAGI. This CDR3 contains 14 residues. V lost 2 bases and J lost 3; bases outside the gene matches: 0. The CDR3 region is CASSYGTGDTEAFF. The CDR3 bases are TGTGCCAGCAGTTACGGGACAGGGGACACTGAAGCTTTCTTT.

V and J are TRBV4-2 and TRBJ2-5; TRBD2 is a possible D gene (7 bases). Looked up from germline, CDR1 is LGHNA and CDR2 is YNFKEQ. The CDR3 length is 19 residues. The ends were cut back, 3 bases at V and 0 bases at J, with 23 bases in the middle. CDR3 sequence reads: CASSHGSGLAGAYQETQYF. The CDR3 DNA is TGTGCCAGCAGCCACGGAAGCGGATTGGCGGGGGCCTACCAAGAGACCCAGTACTTC.

The chain is built from TRBV10-3 and TRBJ1-1, with D possibly matching TRBD1 (5 bases). The V gene lost 1 base and the J gene lost 1 base, with 7 bases spanning the gap. Germline V gives CDR1 ENHRY, CDR2 SYGVKD. The CDR3 totals 14 residues. In DNA, the CDR3 is TGTGCCATCAGTGAGTATGGACAGAACACTGAAGCTTTCTTT. Its protein product is CAISEYGQNTEAFF.

The table lists this clone with a few counts. The chain recombines TRBV2 with TRBJ1-5; the D gene is possibly TRBD1 (5 bases). V was pared by 2 bases and J by 0 bases, with 5 bases between. Germline V gene lookup returns CDR1 SNHLY and CDR2 FYNNEI. The CDR3 length is 14 residues. CDR3 DNA: TGTGCCAGCAGTGAAAGGGGTAGCAATCAGCCCCAGCATTTT. This codes for CASSERGSNQPQHF.

The J gene is TRBJ2-5, the V gene TRBV5-4; 14 bases are a match to TRBD2. The trim removed 4 bases at V and 5 bases at J, leaving 4 bases unmatched. The CDR3 sequence is 15 residues long. Per the germline V gene, CDR1 is SGHNT and CDR2 is YYREEE (reference sequence). The CDR3 reads CASSPRLAGGETQYF. Written as DNA, the CDR3 is TGTGCCAGCAGCCCCCGACTAGCGGGGGGGGAGACCCAGTACTTC.

This clone was counted between two and nine times. CDR3 protein: CASSPMDWGGYGYTF. CDR3 DNA: TGTGCCAGCAGTCCCATGGATTGGGGGGGTTATGGCTACACCTTC. The V call is TRBV27, the J call TRBJ1-2; TRBD1 might be the D (5 bases). V lost 5 bases and J lost 5, with 18 bases in between. The CDR3 sequence is 15 residues long. The germline gives CDR1 MNHEY, CDR2 SMNVEV (reference sequence).

This clone was detected a few times. V and J are TRBV12-3 or TRBV12-4 and TRBJ1-1; D ambiguous. Trimming removed 3 bases at V and 11 bases at J, with 10 bases between. The CDR3 is made up of 11 amino acids. The CDR3 reads CASSFARGAFF. CDR3 bases: TGTGCCAGCAGTTTCGCCCGAGGGGCTTTCTTT.

The sample holds a few counts of this clone. The chain is built from TRBV6-6 and TRBJ2-2; possible D gene TRBD1, 6 bases. The length of the CDR3 is 14 residues. Trimming left V 7 bases short and J 0 bases short, with 9 bases between. CDR1 is MNHNY, CDR2 SVGAGI, per germline (reference sequence). CDR3 sequence: CASKRDTNTGELFF. CDR3 DNA sequence: TGTGCCAGCAAAAGGGACACGAACACCGGGGAGCTGTTTTTT.

The chain couples TRBV6-1 to TRBJ1-6, with TRBD1 identical over 7 bases. Per germline, CDR1 MNHNS and CDR2 SASEGT. V shed 0 bases and J 8 bases; nucleotides not matched to a gene: 10. The CDR3 loop spans 17 amino acids. This CDR3 is CASSEAFIQGPDSPLHF. The CDR3, as DNA: TGTGCCAGCAGTGAAGCCTTCATACAGGGGCCGGATTCACCCCTCCACTTT.

This chain uses TRBV10-3 with TRBJ2-7, with TRBD1 identical over 9 bases. CDR1 is ENHRY and CDR2 is SYGVKD in the germline V gene. This CDR3 has 14 residues. V dropped 8 bases and J dropped 2; count of bases not matched to a gene: 7. The CDR3 DNA follows: TGTGCCATCGGACAGGGGCAGGGGGCCTACGAGCAGTACTTC. It is translated as CAIGQGQGAYEQYF.

This chain connects TRBV7-9 to TRBJ2-7; 7 bases align to TRBD1. The CDR3 contains 13 residues. J was trimmed by 4 bases and V by 5 bases; bases with no gene match: 5. Looked up from germline, CDR1 is SEHNR and CDR2 is FQNEAQ (reference sequence). CDR3 coding DNA: TGTGCCAGCAGCGTCGACAGGGTGTACGAGCAGTACTTC. It translates to CASSVDRVYEQYF.

The chain combines TRBV5-1 with TRBJ1-2; a weak D match, TRBD1 (5 bases). This CDR3 is 16 amino acids long. Trimming pared 3 bases from V and 4 bases from J, leaving 19 bases between. Per germline, CDR1 SGHRS and CDR2 YFSETQ. The DNA of the CDR3 is TGCGCCAGCAGCTCTGGACCCACACGGGGGGTCTATGGCTACACCTTC. Its protein is CASSSGPTRGVYGYTF.

The genes are TRBV18 and TRBJ1-6; 9 bases match TRBD1. Germline V gives CDR1 KGHSH, CDR2 LQKENI. Germline trimming cut 5 bases from V and 8 bases from J; bases unmatched to any gene: 4. This CDR3 has 14 residues. The CDR3 region is CASSNRDRDSPLHF. The CDR3 nucleotides read TGTGCCAGCTCAAACCGGGACAGGGATTCACCCCTCCACTTT.

The table lists this clone with a count of one. The chain couples TRBV5-1 to TRBJ2-1; possibly TRBD1 for D (6 bases). Trimming stripped 0 bases from V and 5 bases from J, with 12 bases between. The CDR3 length is 15 residues. Germline V CDR1 and CDR2: SGHRS, YFSETQ. In DNA form, the CDR3 reads TGCGCCAGCAGCTTGGGGCAGGGGCCTCACAATGAGCAGTTCTTC. Its protein is CASSLGQGPHNEQFF.

This clone was picked up a small number of times. V and J are TRBV11-2 and TRBJ1-1; TRBD1 is a possible D gene (5 bases). V was pared by 5 bases and J by 4 bases, with 14 bases between. CDR3 length equals 14 residues. CDR1 SGHAT and CDR2 FQNNGV come from the germline V gene. In DNA, the CDR3 is TGTGCCAGCAGCCCGCAGGGAGGTGGCACTGAAGCTTTCTTT. This gives the protein CASSPQGGGTEAFF.